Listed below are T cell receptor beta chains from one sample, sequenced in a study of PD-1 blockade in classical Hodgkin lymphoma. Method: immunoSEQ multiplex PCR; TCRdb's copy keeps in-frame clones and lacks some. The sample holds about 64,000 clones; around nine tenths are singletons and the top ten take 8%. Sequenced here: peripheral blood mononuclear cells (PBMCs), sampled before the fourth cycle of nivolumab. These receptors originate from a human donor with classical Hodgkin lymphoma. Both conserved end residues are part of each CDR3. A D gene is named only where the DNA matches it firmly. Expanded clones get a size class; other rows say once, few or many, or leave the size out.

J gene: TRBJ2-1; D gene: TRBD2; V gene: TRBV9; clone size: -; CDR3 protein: CASSDRSGSQTGNEQFF; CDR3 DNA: TGTGCCAGCAGCGACCGTAGCGGGAGCCAGACTGGCAATGAGCAGTTCTTC
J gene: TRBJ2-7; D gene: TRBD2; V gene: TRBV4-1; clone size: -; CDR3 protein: CASSQIAGVVFEQYF; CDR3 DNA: TGCGCCAGCAGCCAGATAGCGGGAGTCGTTTTCGAGCAGTACTTC
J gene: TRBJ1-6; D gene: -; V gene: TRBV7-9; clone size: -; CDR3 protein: CASSLGGSPLHF; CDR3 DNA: TGTGCCAGCAGCTTAGGAGGTTCACCCCTCCACTTT
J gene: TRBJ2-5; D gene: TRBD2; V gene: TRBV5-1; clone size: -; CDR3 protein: CASSAGDQETQYF; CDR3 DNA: TGCGCCAGCAGCGCGGGGGATCAAGAGACCCAGTACTTC
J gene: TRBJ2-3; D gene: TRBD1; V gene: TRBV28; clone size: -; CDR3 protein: CASSKSGTGVKDTQYF; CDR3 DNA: TGTGCCAGCAGTAAGTCCGGGACAGGGGTGAAAGATACGCAGTATTTT
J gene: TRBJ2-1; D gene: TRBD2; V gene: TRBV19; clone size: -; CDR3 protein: CASSMGGGAYNEQFF; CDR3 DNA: TGTGCCAGTAGTATGGGGGGAGGGGCCTACAATGAGCAGTTCTTC
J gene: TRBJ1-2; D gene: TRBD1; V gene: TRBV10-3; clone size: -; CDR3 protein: CAISVGQGSGYTF; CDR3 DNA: TGTGCCATCAGCGTAGGACAGGGGAGCGGCTACACCTTC
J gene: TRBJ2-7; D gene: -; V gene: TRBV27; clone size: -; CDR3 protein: CASSFSSFYEQYF; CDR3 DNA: TGTGCCAGCAGTTTCTCCAGCTTCTACGAGCAGTACTTC
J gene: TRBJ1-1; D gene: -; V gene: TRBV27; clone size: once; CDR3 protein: CASSPTGFSLNTEAFF; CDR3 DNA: TGTGCCAGCAGCCCAACAGGGTTCTCGTTGAACACTGAAGCTTTCTTT
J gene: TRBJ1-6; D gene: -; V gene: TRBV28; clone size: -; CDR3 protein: CASSPHSYSPLHF; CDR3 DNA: TGTGCCAGCAGTCCTCACAGTTATTCACCCCTCCACTTT
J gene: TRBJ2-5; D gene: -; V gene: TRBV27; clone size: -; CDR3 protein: CASSLDPQETQYF; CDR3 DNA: TGTGCCAGCAGTTTGGACCCTCAAGAGACCCAGTACTTC
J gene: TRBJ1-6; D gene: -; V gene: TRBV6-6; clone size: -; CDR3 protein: CASSLGGAHNSPLHF; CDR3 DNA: TGTGCCAGCAGTCTTGGAGGGGCACATAATTCACCCCTCCACTTT
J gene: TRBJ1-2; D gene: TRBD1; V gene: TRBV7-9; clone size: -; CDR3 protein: CASRSRGQEGNYGYTF; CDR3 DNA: TGTGCCAGCAGATCCAGGGGACAGGAGGGCAACTATGGCTACACCTTC
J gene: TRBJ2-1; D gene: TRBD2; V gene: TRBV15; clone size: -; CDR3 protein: CATFSKRELGYNEQFF; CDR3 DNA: TGTGCCACCTTTAGCAAGCGGGAGTTGGGGTACAATGAGCAGTTCTTC
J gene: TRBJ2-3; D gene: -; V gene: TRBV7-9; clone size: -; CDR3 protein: CASSATISTDTQYF; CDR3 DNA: TGTGCCAGCAGCGCAACTATAAGCACAGATACGCAGTATTTT